The entry below gives a single T cell receptor (beta chain) sequence along with its context. Its antigen is unidentified. This sample is drawn from a study of cytomegalovirus exposure and HLA in healthy donors. The CDR3 is 14 amino acids. Trimming took off 2 bases at V and 2 bases at J, with 8 bases between the two ends. CDR1 and CDR2 (germline): MGHRA, YSYEKL. Study-level findings and limits: Whilst most TCR sequences proved rare, a subset of public TCRs occurred across many donors. Follow-up analysis later connected one missense variant in DCLRE1C with trimming of TCR beta V- and J-genes.

The PCR used 60 Vbeta and 13 Jbeta primers. Authors' analysis steps: There were about 80 million unique TCR beta chains by a later count, and approximately 10 million of them were shared. Produced via immunoSEQ multiplex PCR; TCRdb's table is partial and in-frame only. The V and J calls and clone size come from that table; D and trimming were worked out from the DNA. The table records tens of thousands of clones, approximately 80% of them present only once. The chain couples TRBV4-1 to TRBJ2-3; D unresolved. Input material: PBMCs. The sequence derives from a human donor in good health. This CDR3 is CASSQPRNTDTQYF. The DNA for the CDR3 is TGCGCCAGCAGCCAACCCAGAAACACAGATACGCAGTATTTT.